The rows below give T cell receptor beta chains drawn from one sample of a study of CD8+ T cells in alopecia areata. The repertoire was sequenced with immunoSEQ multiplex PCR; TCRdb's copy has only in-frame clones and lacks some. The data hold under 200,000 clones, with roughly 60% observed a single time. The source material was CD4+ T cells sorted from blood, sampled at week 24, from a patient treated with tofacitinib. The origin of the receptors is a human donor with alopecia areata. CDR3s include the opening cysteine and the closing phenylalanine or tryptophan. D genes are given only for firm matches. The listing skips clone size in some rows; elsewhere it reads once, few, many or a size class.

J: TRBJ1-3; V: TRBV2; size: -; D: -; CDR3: CAGAAGSSGNTIYF; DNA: TGTGCCGGGGCAGCAGGGAGCTCTGGAAACACCATATATTTT
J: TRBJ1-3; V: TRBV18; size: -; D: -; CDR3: CASSVGTPSSGNTIYF; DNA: TGTGCCAGCTCAGTGGGGACGCCGAGCTCTGGAAACACCATATATTTT
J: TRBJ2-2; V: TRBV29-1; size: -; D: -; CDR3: CSVPTQGHTGELFF; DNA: TGCAGCGTGCCGACCCAGGGGCACACCGGGGAGCTGTTTTTT
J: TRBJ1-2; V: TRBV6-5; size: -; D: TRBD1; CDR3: CASSRGQGAYGYTF; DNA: TGTGCCAGCTCGAGGGGACAGGGGGCCTATGGCTACACCTTC
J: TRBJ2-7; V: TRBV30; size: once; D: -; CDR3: CAWSVRDEQYF; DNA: TGTGCCTGGAGTGTACGGGACGAGCAGTACTTC
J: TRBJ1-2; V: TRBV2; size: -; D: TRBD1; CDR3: CASRPRDSNYGYTF; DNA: TGTGCCAGCAGACCCCGGGACAGCAACTATGGCTACACCTTC
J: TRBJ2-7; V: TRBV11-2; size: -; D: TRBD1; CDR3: CASSSQRQGSYEQYF; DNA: TGTGCCAGCAGTTCCCAACGACAGGGTTCCTACGAGCAGTACTTC
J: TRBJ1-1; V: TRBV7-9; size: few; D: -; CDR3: CASSLVGMNTEAFF; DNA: TGTGCCAGCAGCTTAGTCGGGATGAACACTGAAGCTTTCTTT
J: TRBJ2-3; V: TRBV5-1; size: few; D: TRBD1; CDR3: CASSFNGQGMVGTDTQYF; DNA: TGCGCCAGCAGCTTTAATGGACAGGGGATGGTAGGCACAGATACGCAGTATTTT
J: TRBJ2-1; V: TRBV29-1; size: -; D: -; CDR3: CSVGDYYNEQFF; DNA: TGCAGCGTTGGCGACTACTACAATGAGCAGTTCTTC
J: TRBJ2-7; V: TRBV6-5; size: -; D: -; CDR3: CTGMYEQYF; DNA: TGCACAGGGATGTACGAGCAGTACTTC
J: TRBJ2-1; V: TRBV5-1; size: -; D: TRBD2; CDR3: CASSLQTSGGSAEQFF; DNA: TGCGCCAGCAGCTTACAGACTAGCGGGGGGAGTGCTGAGCAGTTCTTC
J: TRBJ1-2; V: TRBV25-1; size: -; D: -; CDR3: CASGQDSDNYGYTF; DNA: TGTGCCAGCGGGCAGGACAGCGACAACTATGGCTACACCTTC
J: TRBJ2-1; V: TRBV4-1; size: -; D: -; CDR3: CASSQRRVTDPSYNEQFF; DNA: TGCGCCAGCAGCCAACGTCGGGTAACCGACCCTTCCTACAATGAGCAGTTCTTC
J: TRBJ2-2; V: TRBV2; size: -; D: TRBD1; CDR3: CASSLTGMAGELFF; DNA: TGTGCCAGCAGTCTGACAGGGATGGCCGGGGAGCTGTTTTTT
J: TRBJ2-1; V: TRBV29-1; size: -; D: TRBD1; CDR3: CSVEGQGASSFF; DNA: TGCAGCGTTGAGGGACAGGGGGCTTCTTCGTTCTTC
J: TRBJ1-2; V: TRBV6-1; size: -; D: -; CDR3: CASSQGPDYGYTF; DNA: TGTGCCAGCAGCCAGGGACCAGACTATGGCTACACCTTC
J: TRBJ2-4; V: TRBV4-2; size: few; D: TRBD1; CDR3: CASSQDGTGKNIQYF; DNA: TGTGCCAGCAGCCAAGATGGGACAGGCAAAAACATTCAGTACTTC
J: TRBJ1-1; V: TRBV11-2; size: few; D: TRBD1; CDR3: CASSIGTGGWAFF; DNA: TGTGCCAGCAGCATCGGGACAGGGGGCTGGGCTTTCTTT
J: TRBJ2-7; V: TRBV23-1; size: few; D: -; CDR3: CASRLLAQTYEQYF; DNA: TGCGCCAGCCGCCTTCTGGCGCAAACCTACGAGCAGTACTTC
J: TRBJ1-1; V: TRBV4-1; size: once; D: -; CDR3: CASSQDHESEAFF; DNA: TGCGCCAGCAGCCAAGATCATGAGAGTGAAGCTTTCTTT
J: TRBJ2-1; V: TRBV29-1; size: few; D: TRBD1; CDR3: CSVTGQGYNEQFF; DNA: TGCAGCGTGACGGGACAGGGGTACAATGAGCAGTTCTTC
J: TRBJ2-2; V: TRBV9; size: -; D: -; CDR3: CASSGGRILTGELFF; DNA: TGTGCCAGCAGTGGTGGACGGATCCTCACCGGGGAGCTGTTTTTT
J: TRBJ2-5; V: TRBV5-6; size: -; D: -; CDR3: CASSLAREETQYF; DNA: TGTGCCAGCAGCTTGGCCAGGGAAGAGACCCAGTACTTC
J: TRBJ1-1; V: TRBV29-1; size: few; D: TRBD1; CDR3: CSVRGTGWTEAFF; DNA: TGCAGCGTTCGAGGGACAGGCTGGACTGAAGCTTTCTTT
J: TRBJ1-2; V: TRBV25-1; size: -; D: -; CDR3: CASRSDRNYGYTF; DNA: TGTGCCAGCAGATCTGACAGAAACTATGGCTACACCTTC
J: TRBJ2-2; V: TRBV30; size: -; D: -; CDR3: CAAPTGTANTGELFF; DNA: TGTGCCGCCCCAACAGGGACCGCCAACACCGGGGAGCTGTTTTTT
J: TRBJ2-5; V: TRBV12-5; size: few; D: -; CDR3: CASGSTTEETQYF; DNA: TGTGCTAGTGGTTCCACGACGGAGGAGACCCAGTACTTC
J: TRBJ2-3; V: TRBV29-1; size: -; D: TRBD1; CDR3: CSGRQGTDTQYF; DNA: TGCAGCGGCCGACAGGGGACAGATACGCAGTATTTT
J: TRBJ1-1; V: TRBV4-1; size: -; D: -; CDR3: CASSQAPRDGEAFF; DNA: TGCGCCAGCAGCCAAGCCCCTCGGGACGGTGAAGCTTTCTTT
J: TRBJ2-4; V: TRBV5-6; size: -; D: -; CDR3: CASSLGDNLAKNIQYF; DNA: TGTGCCAGCAGCTTGGGGGACAACTTAGCCAAAAACATTCAGTACTTC
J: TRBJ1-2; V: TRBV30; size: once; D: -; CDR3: CAWSAQGLGGYTF; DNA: TGTGCCTGGAGTGCCCAGGGGCTCGGTGGCTACACCTTC
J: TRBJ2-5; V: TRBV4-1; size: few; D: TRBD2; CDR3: CASSSAGTSRETQYF; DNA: TGCGCCAGCAGCTCCGCCGGGACTAGCAGGGAGACCCAGTACTTC
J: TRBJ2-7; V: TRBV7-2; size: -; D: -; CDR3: CASSLAGPRSEQYF; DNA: TGTGCCAGCAGCTTAGCGGGACCACGGAGCGAGCAGTACTTC
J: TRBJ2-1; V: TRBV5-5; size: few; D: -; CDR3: CASSRRGTSGSYNEQFF; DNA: TGTGCCAGCAGCCGCCGTGGGACGTCGGGCTCCTACAATGAGCAGTTCTTC
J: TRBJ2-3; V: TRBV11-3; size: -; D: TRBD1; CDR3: CASSLEQGAGTQYF; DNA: TGTGCCAGCAGCTTAGAACAGGGGGCAGGTACGCAGTATTTT
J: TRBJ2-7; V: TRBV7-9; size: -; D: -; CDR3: CASRPQNDESKQYF; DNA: TGTGCCAGCAGACCACAAAACGACGAGAGCAAGCAGTACTTC
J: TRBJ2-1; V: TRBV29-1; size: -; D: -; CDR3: CSVRDYNEQFF; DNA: TGCAGCGTCAGGGACTACAATGAGCAGTTCTTC
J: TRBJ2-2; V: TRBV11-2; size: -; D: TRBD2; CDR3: CASSLAGGNTGELFF; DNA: TGTGCCAGCAGCTTAGCGGGGGGGAACACCGGGGAGCTGTTTTTT
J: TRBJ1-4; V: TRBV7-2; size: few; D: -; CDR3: CASSLRDGMRKLFF; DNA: TGTGCCAGCAGCCTCAGGGACGGAATGAGGAAACTGTTTTTT
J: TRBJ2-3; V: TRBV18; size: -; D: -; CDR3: CASSAGQWSTDTQYF; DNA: TGTGCCAGCTCAGCGGGACAGTGGAGCACAGATACGCAGTATTTT
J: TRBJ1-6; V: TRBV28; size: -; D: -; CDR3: CASKGQGPPPLHF; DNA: TGTGCCAGCAAAGGGCAGGGGCCTCCCCCCCTCCACTTT
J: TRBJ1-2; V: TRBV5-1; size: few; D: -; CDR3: CASSGSGDYGYTF; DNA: TGCGCCAGCAGCGGGTCGGGGGACTATGGCTACACCTTC
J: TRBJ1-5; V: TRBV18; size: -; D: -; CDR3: CASSGDRVQPQHF; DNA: TGTGCCAGCTCGGGAGACAGAGTTCAGCCCCAGCATTTT
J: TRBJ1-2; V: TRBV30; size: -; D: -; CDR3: CAWYRAGYTF; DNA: TGTGCCTGGTACAGGGCGGGCTACACCTTC
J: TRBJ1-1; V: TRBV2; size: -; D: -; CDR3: CASGELENTEAFF; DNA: TGTGCCAGCGGGGAGCTGGAGAACACTGAAGCTTTCTTT
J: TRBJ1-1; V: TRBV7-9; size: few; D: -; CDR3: CASSTLQGFTEAFF; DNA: TGTGCCAGCAGCACCTTACAGGGTTTCACTGAAGCTTTCTTT
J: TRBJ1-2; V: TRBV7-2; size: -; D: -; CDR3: CASSTQGVGGYTF; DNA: TGTGCCAGCAGCACACAGGGTGTTGGTGGCTACACCTTC
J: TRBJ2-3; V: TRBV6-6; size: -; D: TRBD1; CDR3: CASSSRTGRETDTQYF; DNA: TGTGCCAGCAGTTCCCGGACAGGAAGGGAGACAGATACGCAGTATTTT
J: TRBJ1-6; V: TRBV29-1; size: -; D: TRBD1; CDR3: CSVGTGYNSPLHF; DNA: TGCAGCGTCGGGACAGGCTATAATTCACCCCTCCACTTT
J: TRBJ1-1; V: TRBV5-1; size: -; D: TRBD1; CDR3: CASSQGQINTEAFF; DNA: TGCGCCAGCAGCCAGGGACAGATAAACACTGAAGCTTTCTTT
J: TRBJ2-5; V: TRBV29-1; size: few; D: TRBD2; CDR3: CSVARGGPETQYF; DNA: TGCAGCGTGGCCCGGGGGGGCCCAGAGACCCAGTACTTC
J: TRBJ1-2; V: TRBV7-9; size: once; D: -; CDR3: CASSPDADYGYTF; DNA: TGTGCCAGCAGCCCGGACGCGGATTATGGCTACACCTTC
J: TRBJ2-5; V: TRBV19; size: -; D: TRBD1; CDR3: CASSMGQGVTQYF; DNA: TGTGCCAGTAGTATGGGACAGGGTGTGACCCAGTACTTC
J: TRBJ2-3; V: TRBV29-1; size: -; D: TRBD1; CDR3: CSVGQGAEDTQYF; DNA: TGCAGCGTTGGGCAGGGGGCAGAAGATACGCAGTATTTT
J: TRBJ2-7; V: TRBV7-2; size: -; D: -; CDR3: CASTPFGQSAYEQYF; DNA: TGTGCCAGCACCCCCTTCGGGCAGTCTGCCTACGAGCAGTACTTC
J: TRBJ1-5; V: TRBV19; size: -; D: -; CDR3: CASLPAGYGYQPQHF; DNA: TGTGCCAGCCTCCCCGCCGGTTACGGCTATCAGCCCCAGCATTTT